These 30 T cell receptor beta chains originate from one sample sequenced in a study of blood T cell repertoires in COVID-19. Here immunoSEQ multiplex PCR was the method, and the copy in TCRdb shows in-frame clones only, minus some. This sample yields about 240,000 clones, of which around 82% are seen a single time; 4.7% belongs to the top ten. The sample taken for sequencing was peripheral blood. All receptors derive from a woman aged 65 to 85 with acute or convalescent COVID-19.

CDR3 loop: CASSLTGSPEAFF. The CDR3 DNA reads TGTGCCAGCAGCTTAACAGGTAGTCCTGAAGCTTTCTTT. The chain carries TRBV6-5 and TRBJ1-1; D may be TRBD1 (5 bases). In germline, CDR1 is MNHEY, CDR2 SVGAGI. Trimming shortened V by 6 bases and J by 6 bases, and 14 bases separated the two germline ends. CDR3 length equals 13 residues.

V usage is TRBV19 and J usage is TRBJ2-7, with D possibly being TRBD2 (7 bases). Trimming pared 2 bases from V and 4 bases from J, leaving 12 bases between. The length of the CDR3 is 14 residues. Germline V gene lookup returns CDR1 LNHDA and CDR2 SQIVND (reference sequence). As DNA, the CDR3 is TGTGCCAGTAGTATACGGGGGGCGACTTACGAGCAGTACTTC. It encodes CASSIRGATYEQYF. Together with reference TRBV19 and TRBJ2-7, the CDR3 gives the full variable domain: DGGITQSPKYLFRKEGQNVTLSCEQNLNHDAMYWYRQDPGQGLRLIYYSQIVNDFQKGDIAEGYSVSREKKESFPLTVTSAQKNPTAFYLCASSIRGATYEQYFGPGTRLTVT.

CDR3: CASSPDRGISPLHF. CDR3 in DNA: TGTGCCAGCAGCCCTGACAGGGGTATTTCACCCCTCCACTTT. The chain carries TRBV7-2 and TRBJ1-6; 8 bases fit TRBD1. Trimming at V came to 5 bases and at J to 9 bases, leaving 6 bases not matched to a gene. Germline V gives CDR1 SGHTA, CDR2 FQGNSA. This CDR3 contains 14 residues.

The genes are TRBV5-1 and TRBJ2-2; 8 nucleotides match TRBD1. The trim removed 0 bases at V and 7 bases at J, leaving 11 bases unmatched. Germline-derived CDR1 and CDR2 are SGHRS and YFSETQ. The CDR3 is 17 amino acids. CDR3 region: CASSLVVPQGAGGELFF. CDR3 nucleotides: TGCGCCAGCAGCTTGGTGGTGCCTCAGGGGGCTGGCGGGGAGCTGTTTTTT.

This chain joins TRBV28 and TRBJ2-4, with a tentative D call TRBD2 (5 bases). The CDR3 extends over 17 amino acids. V was trimmed by 7 bases and J by 0 bases, leaving 19 bases between them. Germline V gene sequence: CDR1 MDHEN, CDR2 SYDVKM. The CDR3 here is CASNTPEGALAKNIQYF. The DNA for the CDR3 is TGTGCCAGCAACACCCCTGAGGGAGCTTTAGCCAAAAACATTCAGTACTTC. Full variable domain (remainder filled in from reference TRBV28 and TRBJ2-4): DVKVTQSSRYLVKRTGEKVFLECVQDMDHENMFWYRQDPGLGLRLIYFSYDVKMKEKGDIPEGYSVSREKKERFSLILESASTNQTSMYLCASNTPEGALAKNIQYFGAGTRLSVL.

The table lists this clone with a few counts. J is TRBJ2-7 and V is TRBV19; a weak D match, TRBD1 (6 bases). This CDR3 contains 15 residues. The V and J ends lost 7 bases and 5 bases respectively, with 21 bases between them. Germline V gene lookup returns CDR1 LNHDA and CDR2 SQIVND (reference sequence). Here the CDR3 DNA reads TGTGCCAGTACCATAAAGGGGAACAGGGTTGACGAGCAGTACTTC. Translating it yields CASTIKGNRVDEQYF.

This clone was recorded at least ten times. The rearrangement links TRBV29-1 to TRBJ2-5; 9 bases agree with TRBD2. Trimming at V came to 4 bases and at J to 5 bases, leaving 11 bases not matched to a gene. Germline lookup yields CDR1 SQVTM and CDR2 ANQGSEA. The CDR3 runs 15 residues. The CDR3 bases are TGCAGCGTTGCGAGGCGGGGGGGACTGGGTGAGACCCAGTACTTC. Its translation is CSVARRGGLGETQYF. The full variable domain, rest sourced from reference TRBV29-1 and TRBJ2-5, is SAVISQKPSRDICQRGTSLTIQCQVDSQVTMMFWYRQQPGQSLTLIATANQGSEATYESGFVIDKFPISRPNLTFSTLTVSNMSPEDSSIYLCSVARRGGLGETQYFGPGTRLLVL.

This chain joins TRBV4-3 and TRBJ1-2; D may be TRBD1 (6 bases). Germline-derived CDR1 and CDR2 are LGHNA and YSLEER. V gave up 0 bases and J gave up 3 bases, with 14 bases separating them. The CDR3 contains 16 residues. CDR3 nucleotides: TGCGCCAGCAGCCAAGATTCAACGGACAGTTACTATGGCTACACCTTC. Its translation is CASSQDSTDSYYGYTF.

The chain employs TRBV5-1 and TRBJ1-1; 8 nucleotides line up with TRBD1. The CDR3 is made up of 16 amino acids. The V gene's germline CDR1 is SGHRS and CDR2 YFSETQ. V dropped 1 base and J dropped 5; count of bases not matched to a gene: 10. The CDR3 DNA sequence: TGCGCCAGCAGCTTGATGGTGTCAGGGGGCAGTACTGAAGCTTTCTTT. This encodes CASSLMVSGGSTEAFF. The full variable domain, in which reference TRBV5-1 and TRBJ1-1 provide the parts outside the CDR3, is KAGVTQTPRYLIKTRGQQVTLSCSPISGHRSVSWYQQTPGQGLQFLFEYFSETQRNKGNFPGRFSGRQFSNSRSEMNVSTLELGDSALYLCASSLMVSGGSTEAFFGQGTRLTVV.

This rearrangement joins TRBV7-2 to TRBJ2-1; 12 bases agree with TRBD2. CDR3 size: 15 residues. In germline, CDR1 is SGHTA, CDR2 FQGNSA. Trimming at V came to 5 bases and at J to 6 bases, leaving 5 bases not matched to a gene. For the CDR3, the DNA is TGTGCCAGCAGCGTCCTAGCGGGGGGGCGCAATGAGCAGTTCTTC. It translates to CASSVLAGGRNEQFF.

J is TRBJ2-7 and V is TRBV5-1, with D possibly matching TRBD1 (6 bases). V lost 3 bases and J 4 bases, leaving 11 bases between the germline ends. Germline V gene lookup returns CDR1 SGHRS and CDR2 YFSETQ. The CDR3 covers 13 residues. The CDR3 spells CASSSGQLYEQYF. CDR3 in DNA: TGCGCCAGCAGCTCAGGACAGCTATACGAGCAGTACTTC.

This clone was observed a single time. The V call is TRBV9, the J call TRBJ1-5; perhaps TRBD1 as D (5 bases). This CDR3 region has 15 residues. The V end was cut by 0 bases, the J end by 4 bases, with 11 bases between. Germline CDR1 SGDLS, CDR2 YYNGEE. The CDR3 reads CASSVAPDRNQPQHF. The CDR3 DNA is TGTGCCAGCAGCGTAGCACCCGACAGAAATCAGCCCCAGCATTTT. Complete variable domain (other parts from reference TRBV9 and TRBJ1-5): DSGVTQTPKHLITATGQRVTLRCSPRSGDLSVYWYQQSLDQGLQFLIQYYNGEERAKGNILERFSAQQFPDLHSELNLSSLELGDSALYFCASSVAPDRNQPQHFGDGTRLSIL.

CDR3 DNA sequence: TGTGCCAGCAGTTTAGGCGGAATTTTGACAGGGAATGAAGCTTTCTTT. Translated: CASSLGGILTGNEAFF. The chain links TRBV28 to TRBJ1-1; TRBD1 matches at 7 bases. This CDR3 has 16 amino acids. Trimming removed 2 bases from V and 7 bases from J; junction bases left unmatched: 13. CDR1 MDHEN and CDR2 SYDVKM come from the germline V gene.

The rearrangement links TRBV3-1 (or the pseudogene TRBV3-2) to TRBJ2-7; 7 bases are a match to TRBD2. This CDR3 region has 13 residues. The germline gives CDR1 LGHDT, CDR2 YNNKEL (reference sequence). After removal of 2 bases from V and 5 bases from J, the junction contained 3 bases not matched to a gene. The CDR3 DNA reads TGTGCCAGCAGCCAAATGGGGGGGGACGAGCAGTACTTC. Translation gives CASSQMGGDEQYF.

The CDR3 sequence is CASSPGLAPRDTQYF. The CDR3 DNA is TGTGCCAGCAGCCCGGGACTAGCGCCCCGGGATACGCAGTATTTT. The V call is TRBV11-3, the J call TRBJ2-3, with 10 bases matching TRBD2. V was pared by 5 bases and J by 6 bases, with 8 bases of the junction left unmatched. This CDR3 is built from 15 residues. Germline V lookup: CDR1 SGHNT, CDR2 YENEEA.

The chain links TRBV7-2 to TRBJ2-1; 8 bases are a match to TRBD2. Losses at the gene ends were 1 base for V and 2 bases for J; bases not matched to a gene: 4. The CDR3 consists of 16 residues. Germline V CDR1 and CDR2: SGHTA, FQGNSA. The DNA of the CDR3 is TGTGCCAGCAGCTTAGTCGGGGGGGGGACCTACAATGAGCAGTTCTTC. Encoded protein: CASSLVGGGTYNEQFF.

The rearrangement joins TRBV7-9 to TRBJ1-1; D is perhaps TRBD1 (5 bases). Germline CDR1 SEHNR, CDR2 FQNEAQ (reference sequence). The CDR3 loop spans 14 amino acids. Trimming shortened V by 2 bases and J by 7 bases, and 14 bases separated the two germline ends. The CDR3 region is CASSLQGNKGEAFF. Here the CDR3 DNA reads TGTGCCAGCAGCTTACAGGGAAATAAAGGTGAAGCTTTCTTT.

This chain links TRBV5-1 with TRBJ1-5; 9 bases are shared with TRBD1. CDR1 is SGHRS, CDR2 YFSETQ, per germline. Unmatched junction bases numbered 12, after V lost 2 bases and J lost 9 bases. The CDR3 has 16 amino acids. CDR3 loop: CASSLGTGTQPWPQHF. CDR3 DNA: TGCGCCAGCAGCTTAGGGACAGGGACCCAGCCCTGGCCCCAGCATTTT.

This clone was seen a handful of times. The CDR3 sequence: CASREQMSNQPQHF. CDR3 nucleotides: TGTGCCAGCAGGGAGCAGATGAGCAATCAGCCCCAGCATTTT. V and J are TRBV2 and TRBJ1-5; D is undetermined. CDR1 is SNHLY, CDR2 FYNNEI, per germline. The length of the CDR3 is 14 residues. V was pared by 6 bases and J by 1 base, with 10 bases between.

The chain joins TRBV11-3 to TRBJ1-1, with a possible D match to TRBD1 (6 bases). Trimming took 5 bases from V and 6 from J, leaving 13 bases between them. Looked up from germline, CDR1 is SGHNT and CDR2 is YENEEA. The CDR3 spans 13 residues. The DNA of the CDR3 is TGTGCCAGCAGCGTGGGACACCTAGCTGAAGCTTTCTTT. This codes for CASSVGHLAEAFF.

The V gene is TRBV5-4, the J gene TRBJ2-7, with 11 bases matching TRBD2. Germline loops: CDR1 SGHNT, CDR2 YYREEE (reference sequence). Germline trimming cut 2 bases from V and 5 bases from J; bases unmatched to any gene: 6. The CDR3 covers 15 residues. In nucleotides, the CDR3 is TGTGCCAGCAGCTTATTTAGCGGGGGGGCCCACGAGCAGTACTTC. This codes for CASSLFSGGAHEQYF.

This chain connects TRBV28 to TRBJ1-2, with a weak D call TRBD1 (5 bases). Looked up from germline, CDR1 is MDHEN and CDR2 is SYDVKM. V lost 4 bases, J lost 2 bases, and 17 bases lay in between. This CDR3 comprises 16 residues. For the CDR3, the DNA is TGTGCCAGCAGTTCCGGTTTACAGGTGTTGAACTATGGCTACACCTTC. This translates into CASSSGLQVLNYGYTF.

The chain uses TRBV20-1 and TRBJ2-7; D ambiguous. The germline V gene has CDR1 DFQATT and CDR2 SNEGSKA (reference sequence). V was clipped by 3 bases and J by 0 bases, with 6 bases between them. The length of the CDR3 is 12 residues. The CDR3 region has the DNA TGCAGTGCTAGTATCTTCTCCTACGAGCAGTACTTC. Its protein is CSASIFSYEQYF.

V gene TRBV4-3 combines with J gene TRBJ2-1, with 15 bases identical to TRBD2. The CDR3 extends over 16 amino acids. V shed 4 bases, J shed 10 bases, and the junction held 8 bases outside the gene matches. Germline V gene sequence: CDR1 LGHNA, CDR2 YSLEER. CDR3 sequence reads: CASSRGLAGGLGEQFF. CDR3 bases: TGCGCCAGCAGCCGAGGACTAGCGGGGGGGCTTGGAGAGCAGTTCTTC.

The J gene is TRBJ1-5, the V gene TRBV2; D uncertain. V dropped 6 bases and J dropped 4 bases, with 10 bases sitting between them. The CDR3 consists of 13 residues. Germline CDR1 and CDR2: SNHLY and FYNNEI. In DNA, the CDR3 is TGTGCCAGCAGGCCCGACGGGAATCAGCCCCAGCATTTT. It specifies CASRPDGNQPQHF. Supplemented by reference TRBV2 and TRBJ1-5, the full variable domain reads EPEVTQTPSHQVTQMGQEVILRCVPISNHLYFYWYRQILGQKVEFLVSFYNNEISEKSEIFDDQFSVERPDGSNFTLKIRSTKLEDSAMYFCASRPDGNQPQHFGDGTRLSIL.

There are a few counts of this clone. The V gene is TRBV6-6, the J gene TRBJ2-3; 13 bases line up with TRBD2. This CDR3 spans 14 amino acids. Germline CDR1 is MNHNY and CDR2 is SVGAGI (reference sequence). V lost 5 bases to trimming and J lost 6 bases; unmatched junction nucleotides: 2. Here the CDR3 reads CASSTSGGADTQYF. CDR3 nucleotide sequence: TGTGCCAGCAGTACTAGCGGGGGGGCGGATACGCAGTATTTT.

The chain links TRBV5-1 to TRBJ2-2; a possible D gene is TRBD1 (5 bases). There are 16 residues in the CDR3. The V gene lost 0 bases and the J gene lost 0 bases, with 9 bases spanning the gap. Germline CDR1 is SGHRS and CDR2 is YFSETQ. DNA of the CDR3: TGCGCCAGCAGCTTGGCCGAGACAGCGAACACCGGGGAGCTGTTTTTT. Translation: CASSLAETANTGELFF.

The CDR3 is CASSLADGDFSYEQYF. Here the CDR3 DNA reads TGCGCCAGCAGCTTGGCCGACGGGGACTTCTCCTACGAGCAGTACTTC. The chain recombines TRBV5-1 with TRBJ2-7; D might be TRBD2 (6 bases). Trimming took 0 bases from V and 0 from J, leaving 13 bases between them. The CDR3 is 16 amino acids. In germline, CDR1 is SGHRS, CDR2 YFSETQ.

This clone has only a few counts. This chain connects TRBV7-2 to TRBJ1-2; TRBD1 matches at 9 bases. After removal of 4 bases from V and 8 bases from J, the junction contained 8 bases not matched to a gene. The CDR3 is 14 residues long. Germline CDR1 and CDR2: SGHTA and FQGNSA. CDR3 bases: TGTGCCAGCAGCTCCCTACAGGGGGCGGAGGGCTACACCTTC. Protein product: CASSSLQGAEGYTF.

The V call is TRBV3-1 (or the pseudogene TRBV3-2), the J call TRBJ1-5, with D unresolved. There are 15 residues in the CDR3. Germline CDR1 reads LGHDT; CDR2 reads YNNKEL (reference sequence). Trimming took off 1 base at V and 6 bases at J, with 13 bases between the two ends. The CDR3: CASSQAWQVGQPQHF. The CDR3 DNA is TGTGCCAGCAGCCAAGCTTGGCAGGTTGGTCAGCCCCAGCATTTT.